What follows are 5 T cell receptor beta chains derived from one specimen sequenced in a study of cytomegalovirus exposure and HLA in healthy donors (dated by TCRdb to 2015 to 2018). The library was prepared using the immunoSEQ multiplex PCR assay. A mixture of 60 forward primers for TCR Vbeta segments and 13 reverse primers for TCR Jbeta segments was used in the multiplex PCR. Imported from immuneACCESS, the table was reduced by TCRdb to in-frame sequences with V and J called. These copies leave out some clones; in studies compared against another copy, an unresolved V gene accounts for under half, and the cause of the remainder is not known. The sample table holds 95,000 to 150,000 clones, of which 77% were seen once. The top ten clonotypes cover roughly 4% of the sample. Sequencing was performed on PBMCs. The source is a human donor in good health.

The rearrangement links TRBV14 to TRBJ1-1; 7 bases agree with TRBD1. V lost 2 bases and J lost 1; bases outside the gene matches: 7. The CDR3 runs 16 residues. Per the germline V gene, CDR1 is SGHDN and CDR2 is FVKESK. CDR3 nucleotides: TGTGCCAGCAGCCAACAGGGGGTCGTGGAGAACACTGAAGCTTTCTTT. Protein sequence: CASSQQGVVENTEAFF.

V and J are TRBV15 and TRBJ1-2; tentatively, D is TRBD1 (6 bases). This CDR3 is 13 amino acids long. V dropped 6 bases and J dropped 2 bases, with 10 bases sitting between them. Germline V CDR1 and CDR2: LNHNV, YYDKDF (reference sequence). CDR3 loop: CATSTGTNYGYTF. The CDR3 region has the DNA TGTGCCACCAGTACCGGGACAAACTATGGCTACACCTTC.

This clone came up a few times. The chain uses TRBV5-1 and TRBJ1-1; D perhaps matches TRBD1 (6 bases). Germline V gives CDR1 SGHRS, CDR2 YFSETQ. Trimming pared 4 bases from V and 0 bases from J, leaving 10 bases between. The CDR3 runs 14 residues. The CDR3 protein is CASSTRTVNTEAFF. CDR3 nucleotide sequence: TGCGCCAGCAGCACCCGGACAGTGAACACTGAAGCTTTCTTT.

The chain couples TRBV2 to TRBJ1-1, with D perhaps TRBD1 (6 bases). Germline CDR1 and CDR2: SNHLY and FYNNEI. Trimming took 3 bases from V and 3 from J, leaving 8 bases between them. The length of the CDR3 is 13 residues. CDR3 in DNA: TGTGCCAGCAGTGACGAGGGGGACACTGAAGCTTTCTTT. Translation gives CASSDEGDTEAFF.

This chain links TRBV9 with TRBJ2-3, with D possibly being TRBD2 (5 bases). Per the germline V gene, CDR1 is SGDLS and CDR2 is YYNGEE. V was pared by 3 bases and J by 0 bases, with 11 bases between. The CDR3 consists of 15 residues. CDR3 bases: TGTGCCAGCAGCGCCATTGGCGGGAGCACAGATACGCAGTATTTT. The encoded protein is CASSAIGGSTDTQYF.